The rows below give T cell receptor beta chains drawn from one sample of a study of blood T cell repertoires in COVID-19. Libraries were prepared by immunoSEQ multiplex PCR; TCRdb keeps only in-frame clonotypes and omits some of them. The sample lists 90,000 to 130,000 clones, around 90% occurring once. The sample taken for sequencing was peripheral blood. These receptors were collected from a human donor in a cohort sampled during active COVID-19. CDR3s include the opening cysteine and the closing phenylalanine or tryptophan. The D gene is left open where the match is weak. Some rows have no size entry. The others give once, few or many, or a class for an expanded clone.

CDR3 DNA: TGCAGCGTTGTGGTGCAGGGGGCAGGCACTGAAGCTTTCTTT
CDR3 protein: CSVVVQGAGTEAFF
D gene: TRBD1
V gene: TRBV29-1
J gene: TRBJ1-1
clone size: once

CDR3 DNA: TGTGCCAGCAGCGTAGCAGGGCCCACTGAAGCTTTCTTT
CDR3 protein: CASSVAGPTEAFF
D gene: .
V gene: TRBV9
J gene: TRBJ1-1
clone size: .

CDR3 DNA: TGTGCCAGCAGAGGGACTAGCGGGAGGACAGATACGCAGTATTTT
CDR3 protein: CASRGTSGRTDTQYF
D gene: TRBD2
V gene: TRBV6-6
J gene: TRBJ2-3
clone size: .

CDR3 DNA: TGCAGCGTTGAAGAGGAGGGGAGGCGCAAGTTCTTC
CDR3 protein: CSVEEEGRRKFF
D gene: .
V gene: TRBV29-1
J gene: TRBJ2-1
clone size: .

CDR3 DNA: TGTGCCAGCTCACAGTCAACTTGGTACGAGCAGTACTTC
CDR3 protein: CASSQSTWYEQYF
D gene: .
V gene: TRBV18
J gene: TRBJ2-7
clone size: .

CDR3 DNA: TGTGCCACCAGCAGAGGAAGACAGGGGAACGAGCAGTACTTC
CDR3 protein: CATSRGRQGNEQYF
D gene: TRBD1
V gene: TRBV15
J gene: TRBJ2-7
clone size: few

CDR3 DNA: TGTGCCAGCAATGAGCGGGGTGGAGAAGATACGCAGTATTTT
CDR3 protein: CASNERGGEDTQYF
D gene: TRBD2
V gene: TRBV28
J gene: TRBJ2-3
clone size: .

CDR3 DNA: TGTGCCAGCTCACGGACAGGCGAGGCGGGGGAGCAGTACTTC
CDR3 protein: CASSRTGEAGEQYF
D gene: .
V gene: TRBV18
J gene: TRBJ2-7
clone size: .

CDR3 DNA: TGTGCCAGCAGCCCTCGGGGCAGGGGAGAAGGAAACACCATATATTTT
CDR3 protein: CASSPRGRGEGNTIYF
D gene: .
V gene: TRBV9
J gene: TRBJ1-3
clone size: .

CDR3 DNA: TGTGCCAGCGCTGCCCTTCAGGCCAGGGGCTACACCTTC
CDR3 protein: CASAALQARGYTF
D gene: .
V gene: TRBV6-5
J gene: TRBJ1-2
clone size: .

CDR3 DNA: TGTGCCAGCAGTGACAGGGGGCGTCGAAATGAGCAGTTCTTC
CDR3 protein: CASSDRGRRNEQFF
D gene: TRBD1
V gene: TRBV2
J gene: TRBJ2-1
clone size: once

CDR3 DNA: TGTGCCAGCACGACTAGCGGGAGGGCCTCGGAATACAATGAGCAGTTCTTC
CDR3 protein: CASTTSGRASEYNEQFF
D gene: TRBD2
V gene: TRBV7-9
J gene: TRBJ2-1
clone size: .

CDR3 DNA: TGTGCCAGCAGTGGTACAGGGGGCGGCACTGAAGCTTTCTTT
CDR3 protein: CASSGTGGGTEAFF
D gene: TRBD1
V gene: TRBV2
J gene: TRBJ1-1
clone size: .

CDR3 DNA: TGTGCCAGCAGTGAAAGGGGGGACAGCTCCTACGAGCAGTACTTC
CDR3 protein: CASSERGDSSYEQYF
D gene: .
V gene: TRBV6-1
J gene: TRBJ2-7
clone size: .

CDR3 DNA: TGTGCCAGCAGGGGACCGACAGGCTCCTACGAGCAGTACTTC
CDR3 protein: CASRGPTGSYEQYF
D gene: .
V gene: TRBV6-6
J gene: TRBJ2-7
clone size: .

CDR3 DNA: TGTGCCAGTAGTATTGGGGTCGGGACAGGGAAATCCTACGAGCAGTACTTC
CDR3 protein: CASSIGVGTGKSYEQYF
D gene: TRBD1
V gene: TRBV19
J gene: TRBJ2-7
clone size: .

CDR3 DNA: TGTGCCACCAGCAGAGAGGGACTAGCGGGCTCCTACGAGCAGTACTTC
CDR3 protein: CATSREGLAGSYEQYF
D gene: TRBD2
V gene: TRBV15
J gene: TRBJ2-7
clone size: .

CDR3 DNA: TGTGCCAGCGGTAGGACAGGGCAAGAGACCCAGTACTTC
CDR3 protein: CASGRTGQETQYF
D gene: TRBD1
V gene: TRBV6-5
J gene: TRBJ2-5
clone size: .

CDR3 DNA: TGCGCCAGCAGCTTGGGCCGGGACAGGGAGAACGAGCAGTACTTC
CDR3 protein: CASSLGRDRENEQYF
D gene: TRBD1
V gene: TRBV5-1
J gene: TRBJ2-7
clone size: .

CDR3 DNA: TGCGCCAGCAGTGAACAGAACTATGGCTACACCTTC
CDR3 protein: CASSEQNYGYTF
D gene: .
V gene: TRBV10-2
J gene: TRBJ1-2
clone size: once

CDR3 DNA: TGTGCCAGCAGGGCAGAAAGCACCGGGGAGCTGTTTTTT
CDR3 protein: CASRAESTGELFF
D gene: .
V gene: TRBV2
J gene: TRBJ2-2
clone size: .

CDR3 DNA: TGTGCCAGCAGCGTAGGAGACAGTGTCTATGGCTACACCTTC
CDR3 protein: CASSVGDSVYGYTF
D gene: .
V gene: TRBV9
J gene: TRBJ1-2
clone size: .

CDR3 DNA: TGTGCCAGCAGCCTGGGGGCTTCCTACGAGCAGTACTTC
CDR3 protein: CASSLGASYEQYF
D gene: .
V gene: TRBV7-8
J gene: TRBJ2-7
clone size: .

CDR3 DNA: TGTGCCTGGAGTCCCGCGCGGAGAGGAGAGACCCAGTACTTC
CDR3 protein: CAWSPARRGETQYF
D gene: .
V gene: TRBV30
J gene: TRBJ2-5
clone size: .

CDR3 DNA: TGCGCCAGCAGCCAAGAGGGGACTAGCGGGGGTTGGCCCTACGAGCAGTACTTC
CDR3 protein: CASSQEGTSGGWPYEQYF
D gene: TRBD2
V gene: TRBV4-1
J gene: TRBJ2-7
clone size: .

CDR3 DNA: TGTGCCAGCAGCTTAGCCAGCGGGGTCGGCCTATACAATGAGCAGTTCTTC
CDR3 protein: CASSLASGVGLYNEQFF
D gene: TRBD2
V gene: TRBV7-9
J gene: TRBJ2-1
clone size: .

CDR3 DNA: TGTGCCAGCAGTTTCGGGACTTTTTACAATGAGCAGTTCTTC
CDR3 protein: CASSFGTFYNEQFF
D gene: .
V gene: TRBV6-2/TRBV6-3
J gene: TRBJ2-1
clone size: .

CDR3 DNA: TGCGCCAGCAGCATGGGACAGGGGCTCTACGAGCAGTACTTC
CDR3 protein: CASSMGQGLYEQYF
D gene: TRBD1
V gene: TRBV5-1
J gene: TRBJ2-7
clone size: .

CDR3 DNA: TGTGCCAGCAGTCCCCGGACAGGGCGGAACACCGGGGAGCTGTTTTTT
CDR3 protein: CASSPRTGRNTGELFF
D gene: TRBD1
V gene: TRBV27
J gene: TRBJ2-2
clone size: .

CDR3 DNA: TGCGCCAGCAGCCAAGATTCGGGGACAGGATTCGATGAGCAGTTCTTC
CDR3 protein: CASSQDSGTGFDEQFF
D gene: TRBD1
V gene: TRBV4-1
J gene: TRBJ2-1
clone size: .

CDR3 DNA: TGTGCCAGCAGTTACAACACAGGGGGCGGAAACACCATATATTTT
CDR3 protein: CASSYNTGGGNTIYF
D gene: TRBD1
V gene: TRBV6-5
J gene: TRBJ1-3
clone size: .

CDR3 DNA: TGTGCCATCAGTGAGACATTAGACAGTTACAATCAGTCCCAGCATTTT
CDR3 protein: CAISETLDSYNQSQHF
D gene: .
V gene: TRBV10-3
J gene: TRBJ1-5
clone size: .

CDR3 DNA: TGTGCCAGCACCCTGACTAGCGGGGCTAGCACAGATACGCAGTATTTT
CDR3 protein: CASTLTSGASTDTQYF
D gene: TRBD2
V gene: TRBV25-1
J gene: TRBJ2-3
clone size: .

CDR3 DNA: TGTGCCAGCAGCGGGGGGAGCTCTGGGGCCAACGTCCTGACTTTC
CDR3 protein: CASSGGSSGANVLTF
D gene: .
V gene: TRBV11-3
J gene: TRBJ2-6
clone size: .

CDR3 DNA: TGTGCCAGCACCCGGAGCGGGACAGGGGGCATGACTGGGGCCAACGTCCTGACTTTC
CDR3 protein: CASTRSGTGGMTGANVLTF
D gene: TRBD1
V gene: TRBV9
J gene: TRBJ2-6
clone size: .

CDR3 DNA: TGTGCCAGCTCACACGACGTCCAGGGGTTCAACACTGAAGCTTTCTTT
CDR3 protein: CASSHDVQGFNTEAFF
D gene: .
V gene: TRBV18
J gene: TRBJ1-1
clone size: .

CDR3 DNA: TGCGCCAGCAGCTCTCACAGGGGTGCTAATGAAAAACTGTTTTTT
CDR3 protein: CASSSHRGANEKLFF
D gene: TRBD1
V gene: TRBV5-1
J gene: TRBJ1-4
clone size: .